This TCR beta chain was sequenced during a study of T cell responses to AZD1222 COVID-19 vaccine. A remark on this clone: The target antigen is unknown.

Findings and limits, study-wide: The repertoires were collected only after the peak T cell response. Spike regions recognized by vaccine-associated CD4 TCRs spanned the protein, led by 160-218 and 743-854. The donor cohort was predominantly white British with a female majority, and clonal diversity may have been underestimated.

Profiled with immunoSEQ multiplex PCR; TCRdb holds only in-frame clones, not every one. The profile shows 150,000 or so clones, over 85% of them singletons. Germline values: CDR1 LNHDA, CDR2 SQIVND (reference sequence). V gave up 6 bases and J gave up 1 base, with 12 bases separating them. The CDR3 sequence is 15 residues long. The chain is built from TRBV19 and TRBJ1-4, with D perhaps TRBD1 (5 bases). The sequencing here drew on peripheral blood, taken on day 0 of AZD1222 vaccination. The clonotype comes from an adult in good health. CDR3 loop: CASSPTGGTNEKLFF. The CDR3 DNA is TGTGCCAGTAGCCCCACCGGGGGAACTAATGAAAAACTGTTTTTT. The entire variable domain, with the rest obtained from reference TRBV19 and TRBJ1-4, is as follows: DGGITQSPKYLFRKEGQNVTLSCEQNLNHDAMYWYRQDPGQGLRLIYYSQIVNDFQKGDIAEGYSVSREKKESFPLTVTSAQKNPTAFYLCASSPTGGTNEKLFFGSGTQLSVL.